These 22 T cell receptor beta chains were all obtained from the same sample, sequenced in a study of blood T cell repertoires in COVID-19. Clones were read by immunoSEQ multiplex PCR, and TCRdb kept only the in-frame ones, dropping some. Of some 250,000 clones detected, 88% appear once; the ten largest clones hold roughly 0.8%. What was sequenced was peripheral blood. The receptors here all came from a woman aged 25 to 45 with acute or convalescent COVID-19.

The V call is TRBV7-2, the J call TRBJ1-1, with TRBD1 matching over 10 bases. The germline CDR1 and CDR2 sequences are SGHTA and FQGNSA. The V segment lost 5 bases and the J segment 1 base; nucleotides outside the gene matches: 7. The CDR3 runs to 16 residues. The CDR3 here is CASSPGDRGPNTEAFF. The CDR3 DNA reads TGTGCCAGCAGCCCCGGGGACAGGGGCCCGAACACTGAAGCTTTCTTT.

The CDR3 spells CASSSTKPTQYF. The CDR3 DNA follows: TGTGCCAGCAGCTCCACAAAACCTACGCAGTATTTT. The rearrangement joins TRBV7-9 to TRBJ2-3; D unresolved. With 4 bases removed from V and 8 bases from J, the gap between germline ends came to 10 bases. The CDR3 consists of 12 residues. Germline V gives CDR1 SEHNR, CDR2 FQNEAQ (reference sequence).

This chain connects TRBV27 to TRBJ2-7; 7 positions match TRBD2. With V trimmed by 2 bases and J by 2 bases, 6 bases remained unmatched. Germline loops: CDR1 MNHEY, CDR2 SMNVEV (reference sequence). The CDR3 runs 15 residues. In DNA form, the CDR3 reads TGTGCCAGCAGTTTACGGGCTAGCGGCCCCTACGAGCAGTACTTC. This codes for CASSLRASGPYEQYF.

This chain joins TRBV18 and TRBJ2-5; D gene unclear. Between the trimmed V and J ends, which lost 1 base and 0 bases, there was a span of 6 bases. This CDR3 has 14 amino acids. CDR1 is KGHSH, CDR2 LQKENI, per germline. CDR3 loop: CASSPRRYQETQYF. The CDR3 coding sequence is TGTGCCAGCTCACCACGGCGGTACCAAGAGACCCAGTACTTC.

This clone came up a few times. This sequence joins TRBV6-5 and TRBJ2-2; maybe TRBD1 (5 bases). The CDR3 has 14 residues. Germline CDR1 reads MNHEY; CDR2 reads SVGAGI. V shed 7 bases and J shed 3 bases, with 12 bases lying between them. CDR3 residues: CASTRVWDTGELFF. The CDR3 bases are TGTGCCAGCACCAGGGTTTGGGACACCGGGGAGCTGTTTTTT.

This rearrangement joins TRBV4-3 to TRBJ1-2; D unclear. V was cut by 0 bases and J by 7 bases, with 12 bases left in between. The CDR3 contains 14 residues. The germline gives CDR1 LGHNA, CDR2 YSLEER. The CDR3 bases are TGCGCCAGCAGCCAAGATATCGGGGTAGGTGGCTACACCTTC. Translating it yields CASSQDIGVGGYTF.

The chain couples TRBV11-2 to TRBJ1-1, with 8 nucleotides matching TRBD1. CDR3 size: 15 residues. With V trimmed by 1 base and J by 5 bases, 6 bases remained unmatched. The germline V gene encodes CDR1 SGHAT and CDR2 FQNNGV. CDR3 amino acids: CASSLGAGGSTEAFF. The CDR3 region has the DNA TGTGCCAGCAGCTTAGGAGCAGGGGGCTCTACTGAAGCTTTCTTT. The variable domain in full, with the rest retrieved from reference TRBV11-2 and TRBJ1-1, is EAGVAQSPRYKIIEKRQSVAFWCNPISGHATLYWYQQILGQGPKLLIQFQNNGVVDDSQLPKDRFSAERLKGVDSTLKIQPAKLEDSAVYLCASSLGAGGSTEAFFGQGTRLTVV.

This clone turned up a few times. The chain carries TRBV18 and TRBJ2-2, with a tentative D call TRBD2 (5 bases). The CDR3 runs to 13 residues. V was shortened by 1 base and J by 5 bases, with 5 bases between the two germline ends. Per germline, CDR1 KGHSH and CDR2 LQKENI. The CDR3 nucleotides are TGTGCCAGCTCACCACGGGAGACCGGGGAGCTGTTTTTT. Translated, it gives CASSPRETGELFF.

The rearrangement joins TRBV19 to TRBJ1-1, with 7 bases that match TRBD1. The V gene's germline CDR1 is LNHDA and CDR2 SQIVND (reference sequence). V shed 4 bases, J shed 0 bases, and the junction held 2 bases outside the gene matches. The CDR3 contains 14 residues. CDR3 amino acids: CASSNRGVNTEAFF. The CDR3 DNA follows: TGTGCCAGTAGTAACAGGGGCGTGAACACTGAAGCTTTCTTT.

This rearrangement joins TRBV5-4 to TRBJ2-5; 7 bases align to TRBD2. V lost 0 bases to trimming and J lost 5 bases; unmatched junction nucleotides: 4. Germline CDR1 and CDR2: SGHNT and YYREEE (reference sequence). This CDR3 comprises 14 residues. CDR3 nucleotide sequence: TGTGCCAGCAGCTTGGGGACTAGACGGGAGACCCAGTACTTC. It codes for CASSLGTRRETQYF.

The chain links TRBV18 to TRBJ1-3, with 7 bases lining up with TRBD1. The V segment lost 0 bases and the J segment 3 bases; nucleotides outside the gene matches: 11. The CDR3 runs to 18 residues. Germline assignment: CDR1 KGHSH and CDR2 LQKENI. CDR3 DNA sequence: TGTGCCAGCTCACCACCGGGGCAGGGGGATGGAGGTGGAAACACCATATATTTT. Encoded protein: CASSPPGQGDGGGNTIYF. The complete variable domain, with remaining parts taken from reference TRBV18 and TRBJ1-3, reads NAGVMQNPRHLVRRRGQEARLRCSPMKGHSHVYWYRQLPEEGLKFMVYLQKENIIDESGMPKERFSAEFPKEGPSILRIQQVVRGDSAAYFCASSPPGQGDGGGNTIYFGEGSWLTVV.

This clone was recorded once. The genes are TRBV5-6 and TRBJ1-1; a possible D gene is TRBD1 (5 bases). CDR1 and CDR2 from the germline V gene are SGHDT and YYEEEE. Trimming took 7 bases from V and 0 from J, leaving 13 bases between them. CDR3 length: 14 amino acids. CDR3 amino acids: CASGRTNMNTEAFF. The CDR3 DNA follows: TGTGCCAGCGGCAGGACAAACATGAACACTGAAGCTTTCTTT.

The rearrangement links TRBV6-5 to TRBJ2-5; tentatively, D is TRBD1 (5 bases). Germline CDR1 MNHEY, CDR2 SVGAGI. V was trimmed by 1 base and J by 2 bases, leaving 11 bases between them. This CDR3 has 15 amino acids. CDR3 sequence: CASSYFQGIQETQYF. The CDR3 DNA is TGTGCCAGCAGTTACTTTCAGGGAATACAAGAGACCCAGTACTTC.

The DNA for the CDR3 is TGCGCCAGCAGCTTGGAGACAGAGAACACTGAAGCTTTCTTT. This gives the protein CASSLETENTEAFF. This chain links TRBV5-1 with TRBJ1-1, with D perhaps matching TRBD1 (5 bases). Germline V gives CDR1 SGHRS, CDR2 YFSETQ. V gave up 0 bases and J gave up 1 base, with 7 bases separating them. The CDR3 covers 14 residues.

The chain links TRBV19 to TRBJ2-5, with D tentatively TRBD2 (5 bases). Germline V gene sequence: CDR1 LNHDA, CDR2 SQIVND (reference sequence). The length of the CDR3 is 11 residues. V was cut by 6 bases and J by 5 bases, with 7 bases left in between. This CDR3 reads CASRGSETQYF. CDR3 sequence (DNA): TGTGCCAGTAGGGGGAGCGAGACCCAGTACTTC.

The chain employs TRBV5-4 and TRBJ1-2; 9 bases are shared with TRBD1. V shed 3 bases and J 8 bases; nucleotides not matched to a gene: 5. Germline CDR1 and CDR2: SGHNT and YYREEE (reference sequence). The CDR3 is 13 amino acids. CDR3 region: CASSWDRDMGYTF. The CDR3 DNA is TGTGCCAGCAGCTGGGACAGGGACATGGGCTACACCTTC.

This chain links TRBV10-3 with TRBJ2-1, with D uncertain. Trimming took 4 bases from V and 0 from J, leaving 10 bases between them. The CDR3 consists of 15 residues. CDR1 is ENHRY, CDR2 SYGVKD, per germline. CDR3 sequence reads: CAISGGESSYNEQFF. The CDR3 nucleotides read TGTGCCATCAGTGGCGGAGAGAGCTCCTACAATGAGCAGTTCTTC.

V usage is TRBV5-4 and J usage is TRBJ1-4, with D possibly matching TRBD1 (5 bases). This CDR3 is built from 16 residues. Germline CDR1 and CDR2: SGHNT and YYREEE (reference sequence). V was pared by 0 bases and J by 2 bases, with 11 bases between. CDR3: CASSLDLTDTNEKLFF. The DNA of the CDR3 is TGTGCCAGCAGCTTGGATCTGACAGACACTAATGAAAAACTGTTTTTT.

This chain uses TRBV2 with TRBJ2-7; D ambiguous. The CDR3 runs to 10 residues. Looked up from germline, CDR1 is SNHLY and CDR2 is FYNNEI. Trimming stripped 8 bases from V and 3 bases from J, with 5 bases between. CDR3 DNA: TGTGCCAGCTCCAACTACGAGCAGTACTTC. This codes for CASSNYEQYF.

The rearrangement links TRBV7-2 to TRBJ2-3; 7 nucleotides match TRBD2. The CDR3 is 16 residues long. V shed 5 bases, J shed 3 bases, and the junction held 11 bases outside the gene matches. The germline CDR1 and CDR2 sequences are SGHTA and FQGNSA. CDR3 sequence: CASSIGQRDGTDTQYF. CDR3 sequence (DNA): TGTGCCAGCAGCATTGGCCAGCGGGACGGGACAGATACGCAGTATTTT.

This chain uses TRBV7-9 with TRBJ2-5; D is unclear. Trimming cost V 5 bases and J 1 base, with 11 bases left between them. The CDR3 has 14 residues. CDR1 and CDR2 from the germline V gene are SEHNR and FQNEAQ (reference sequence). CDR3 DNA sequence: TGTGCCAGCAGCATAGACACAACCCAAGAGACCCAGTACTTC. This gives the protein CASSIDTTQETQYF. The full variable domain, rest sourced from reference TRBV7-9 and TRBJ2-5, is DTGVSQNPRHKITKRGQNVTFRCDPISEHNRLYWYRQTLGQGPEFLTYFQNEAQLEKSRLLSDRFSAERPKGSFSTLEIQRTEQGDSAMYLCASSIDTTQETQYFGPGTRLLVL.

Here the CDR3 DNA reads TGTGCCAGCAGCTCTCAACCGGGACTAGCGGGAGTTGAGCAGTTCTTC. Translation gives CASSSQPGLAGVEQFF. This chain uses TRBV7-2 with TRBJ2-1; 14 bases fit TRBD2. Germline CDR1 and CDR2: SGHTA and FQGNSA. This CDR3 is built from 16 residues. V shed 4 bases and J 9 bases; nucleotides not matched to a gene: 8. Full variable domain (missing parts from reference TRBV7-2 and TRBJ2-1): GAGVSQSPSNKVTEKGKDVELRCDPISGHTALYWYRQSLGQGLEFLIYFQGNSAPDKSGLPSDRFSAERTGGSVSTLTIQRTQQEDSAVYLCASSSQPGLAGVEQFFGPGTRLTVL.